This TCR beta chain was recorded in a study of OX40 agonist ivuxolimab in advanced cancers. In terms of the full investigation: Ivuxolimab was a fully human IgG2 agonistic monoclonal antibody targeting the costimulatory receptor OX40 (CD134). Partial responses occurred in three dose-escalation patients: two with cutaneous melanoma and one with hepatocellular carcinoma. Patients were allowed to have had prior anti-PD-1, anti-PD-L1 or anti-CTLA-4 therapy, and 40% of the dose-escalation patients had been treated with checkpoint inhibitors. Of the roughly 52 patients in dose escalation, some 20 had hepatocellular carcinoma, some 15 had melanoma, 9 had renal cell carcinoma and 9 had head and neck cancer. The paper describes the monotherapy dose-escalation part (N of about 47 patients) of the phase I trial of ivuxolimab. In the dose-escalation cohort, 70% to 85% of patients were male, and the mean age was 60 years with a range of about 23 to 79. Intravenous ivuxolimab was administered to patients every 2 weeks at six dose levels: 0.01, 0.1, 0.3, 1.5, 3 and 10 mg/kg. Peripheral TCRbeta sequencing aimed to test whether ivuxolimab altered TCR sequence diversity and caused clonal T-cell expansion.

Details on this clone: Its antigen has not been determined. No much larger clonotype is one base removed from it; base qualities were not supplied.

For sequencing of the TCRbeta CDR3 region, genomic DNA was extracted from the sorted cells. TCRbeta CDR3 regions were sequenced using the immunoSEQ Assay. TCRdb limited this immuneACCESS table to in-frame rearrangements with V and J called. A share of clones is missing; checked studies link under half to unresolved V genes, and the rest is unexplained. Counted in this sample were fewer than 65,000 clones; about 85% of them appeared once. The biggest ten clones account for approximately 0.35% of the sample. The trial excluded patients who had a history of autoimmune disease or were on systemic immunosuppression. Peripheral blood for TCR sequencing was drawn from every dose cohort at baseline, at cycle 4 day 1 and at cycle 7 day 1. The samples were drawn from a first-in-human, open-label, multicenter phase I dose-escalation trial of ivuxolimab. Adults with locally advanced or metastatic melanoma, renal cell, hepatocellular, or head and neck squamous cell carcinoma were enrolled in the trial. Before TCR sequencing, CD4+ T cells and CD8+ T cells were sorted from peripheral blood as separate populations.

V lost 3 bases and J lost 5 bases, and the count of bases not matched to a germline gene is 6. The germline V gene gives CDR1 as SGHRS and CDR2 as YFSETQ. The CDR3 contains 15 residues, cysteine and phenylalanine counted. Only the CDR3 portion is preserved as DNA: 45 bases, with reading frame beginning at the first base. Overall results and qualifications from the work: Low levels of normalized T-cell clonal expansion were also seen in some patients who did not respond. Partial responders in the 0.1-3.0 mg/kg groups had among the lowest normalized peripheral clonal expansion, especially among CD8+ T cells. Antigen specificity was not determined for the clonally expanded peripheral T cells. At doses of 0.1 to 3.0 mg/kg, clonal expansion of both CD4+ and CD8+ T cells in blood was seen between baseline and week 6. On average, CD8+ T cells showed more expanded clones than CD4+ T cells after ivuxolimab.

The TCR comes from an adult with an advanced solid tumor such as melanoma, head and neck, liver or kidney cancer. This sample comprised CD4+ or CD8+ T cells sorted from blood, obtained in a trial of the OX40 agonist ivuxolimab. The V and J genes are TRBV5-1 and TRBJ2-7, with 12 bases matching TRBD2. The sequenced DNA: TGCGCCAGCAGCTATCGGACTAGCGGGGATCACGAGCAGTACTTC. This sequence encodes CASSYRTSGDHEQYF.